This entry lists 30 T cell receptor beta chains sequenced from one sample in a study of molecular identifiers for immune sequencing clone quantification. TCRdb passed the PCR reads through MiXCR, listing each CDR3 protein once. This sample has about half a million distinct CDR3 sequences; about a fifth occur once, and the top ten carry more than 0.8%. Sample: naive CD8+ T cells from blood, with Jurkat cell RNA spiked in. Subset described: FACS-sorted CD8+CD4-CCR7+CD45RA+ naive T cells. Receptors were obtained from a human donor in good health. Some libraries in this study had Jurkat cell RNA spiked in.

This clonotype was seen just once. This may be a read error: a much more frequent sequence differs by one nucleotide. The chain joins TRBV6-1 to TRBJ2-7; D not resolved. Trimming took 11 bases from V and 7 from J, leaving 30 bases between them. Germline V CDR1 and CDR2: MNHNS, SASEGT. This CDR3 comprises 16 residues. The chain's CDR3 is CAGNEKEMGIRWEQYF. The CDR3 DNA is TGTGCCGGCAACGAAAAAGAGATGGGTATCCGTTGGGAGCAGTACTTC.

A remark on this clonotype: A read error may be the cause here, since a much bigger clone is one base away. It is likely a read error, because the conserved phenylalanine at the end of the CDR3 is missing. The CDR3 spells CASSLADRALEAFS. Written as DNA, the CDR3 is TGTGCCAGCAGTTTAGCGGACAGAGCCTTGGAAGCTTTCTCT. The genes are TRBV12-3 or TRBV12-4 and TRBJ1-1; the D gene is possibly TRBD1 (6 bases). Between the trimmed V and J ends, which lost 0 bases and 8 bases, there was a span of 13 bases. The CDR3 has 14 amino acids.

The V call is TRBV10-2, the J call TRBJ2-1; TRBD2 agrees at 12 bases. Germline V lookup: CDR1 WSHSY, CDR2 SAAADI. The CDR3 extends over 14 amino acids. After removal of 7 bases from V and 6 bases from J, the junction contained 4 bases not matched to a gene. CDR3 region: CASKLAGGINEQFF. The CDR3 bases are TGCGCCAGCAAACTAGCGGGGGGCATCAATGAGCAGTTCTTC.

There are a few counts of this clonotype. The rearrangement links TRBV28 to TRBJ1-6; D uncertain. The CDR3 loop spans 13 amino acids. The germline V gene encodes CDR1 MDHEN and CDR2 SYDVKM. Trimming cost V 3 bases and J 7 bases, with 7 bases left between them. The CDR3 is CASSFFENSPLHF. The CDR3 nucleotides are TGTGCCAGCAGTTTTTTTGAGAATTCACCCCTCCACTTT. Full variable domain (missing parts from reference TRBV28 and TRBJ1-6): DVKVTQSSRYLVKRTGEKVFLECVQDMDHENMFWYRQDPGLGLRLIYFSYDVKMKEKGDIPEGYSVSREKKERFSLILESASTNQTSMYLCASSFFENSPLHFGNGTRLTVT.

This clonotype showed up many times. This sequence joins TRBV20-1 and TRBJ2-7; D call uncertain. The CDR3 loop spans 12 amino acids. Trimming cost V 4 bases and J 3 bases, with 10 bases left between them. In germline, CDR1 is DFQATT, CDR2 SNEGSKA (reference sequence). CDR3 DNA sequence: TGCAGTGCTATTAGTACTTACTACGAGCAGTACTTC. Its protein is CSAISTYYEQYF.

This rearrangement joins TRBV10-3 to TRBJ1-2; 8 bases align to TRBD1. Germline V gene lookup returns CDR1 ENHRY and CDR2 SYGVKD. The CDR3 extends over 17 amino acids. Trimming removed 3 bases from V and 3 bases from J; junction bases left unmatched: 12. CDR3 sequence: CAISDPRTGTTYYGYTF. Here the CDR3 DNA reads TGTGCCATCAGTGATCCTAGGACAGGGACGACATACTATGGCTACACCTTC.

This clonotype was observed many times. The rearrangement uses TRBV4-1 and TRBJ2-7; no reliable D call. The germline V and J ends were trimmed by 6 bases and 5 bases, with 17 bases remaining between them. The CDR3 loop spans 14 amino acids. The V gene's germline CDR1 is MGHRA and CDR2 YSYEKL. The CDR3 spells CASSHPREQHEQYF. CDR3 in DNA: TGCGCCAGCAGTCATCCCAGAGAGCAGCACGAGCAGTACTTC.

Comment on this clonotype: One end of the junction fails to match germline, which may point to a read error. V usage is TRBV7-6 and J usage is TRBJ1-4; D possibly corresponds to TRBD1 (6 bases). Germline values: CDR1 SGHVS, CDR2 FNYEAQ. CDR3 length equals 13 residues. The CDR3 region is CASSLFEGEKLLF. As DNA, the CDR3 is TGTGCCAGCAGCTTATTCGAGGGGGAAAAACTGCTTTTT.

This clonotype was counted ten times or more. This chain uses TRBV15 with TRBJ1-6, with D maybe TRBD1 (5 bases). This CDR3 is built from 16 residues. The germline gives CDR1 LNHNV, CDR2 YYDKDF (reference sequence). V lost 0 bases to trimming and J lost 7 bases, with 13 bases between them. CDR3 sequence: CATSRDKGPLNSPLHF. Here the CDR3 DNA reads TGTGCCACCAGCAGAGATAAGGGACCCCTCAATTCACCCCTCCACTTT.

Many counts were recorded for this clonotype. The chain links TRBV29-1 to TRBJ2-2, with D possibly matching TRBD1 (6 bases). V was pared by 2 bases and J by 6 bases, with 19 bases between. Germline V gene sequence: CDR1 SQVTM, CDR2 ANQGSEA. There are 16 residues in the CDR3. The CDR3 is CSVENPTGSSPGELFF. The CDR3 DNA reads TGCAGCGTTGAAAATCCGACAGGATCGTCCCCCGGGGAGCTGTTTTTT.

Of note for this clonotype: At one of its ends the junction is not consistent with the germline gene, which may arise from a read error. The chain joins TRBV20-1 to TRBJ2-1, with TRBD2 matching over 13 bases. Germline CDR1 reads DFQATT; CDR2 reads SNEGSKA (reference sequence). CDR3 length: 16 amino acids. The CDR3 region is CSARGLGTSGTNERFF. CDR3 DNA sequence: TGCAGTGCTAGAGGATTAGGGACTAGCGGGACCAATGAGCGGTTCTTC.

This clonotype has a handful of counts. The gene calls are TRBV19 and TRBJ2-3; 8 bases map to TRBD1. In germline, CDR1 is LNHDA, CDR2 SQIVND (reference sequence). CDR3 length: 15 amino acids. Trimming removed 8 bases from V and 1 base from J; junction bases left unmatched: 8. The CDR3 DNA reads TGTGCCAGTTCGACAGGGGTTTCAGGCACAGATACGCAGTATTTT. It encodes CASSTGVSGTDTQYF.

This clonotype has a handful of counts. V usage is TRBV4-1 and J usage is TRBJ2-7; 8 bases map to TRBD2. Germline V lookup: CDR1 MGHRA, CDR2 YSYEKL. The length of the CDR3 is 16 residues. V shed 0 bases, J shed 3 bases, and the junction held 7 bases outside the gene matches. The CDR3 sequence is CASSQDKRETGYEQYF. In nucleotides, the CDR3 is TGCGCCAGCAGCCAAGATAAGCGGGAGACCGGCTACGAGCAGTACTTC.

The chain carries TRBV12-5 and TRBJ2-7; weak D call: TRBD1 (6 bases). The CDR3 loop spans 14 amino acids. Germline V gene data show CDR1 as LGHNT and CDR2 as FRNRAP. Trimming shortened V by 5 bases and J by 5 bases, and 16 bases separated the two germline ends. Here the CDR3 DNA reads TGTGCTAGTGGTACTCCCGGGACATTTCACGAGCAGTACTTC. As protein: CASGTPGTFHEQYF.

The table lists this clonotype with many counts. The genes are TRBV4-1 and TRBJ1-4, with D perhaps TRBD1 (6 bases). CDR1 MGHRA and CDR2 YSYEKL come from the germline V gene. This CDR3 comprises 16 residues. V lost 3 bases and J 4 bases, leaving 15 bases between the germline ends. This CDR3 reads CASSQEQGLINEKLFF. The CDR3 DNA sequence: TGCGCCAGCAGCCAGGAGCAGGGGCTTATTAATGAAAAACTGTTTTTT.

This clonotype was recorded many times. The CDR3 DNA reads as TGCGCCAGCAGATCGGACATTGGGGTCCTCGGGGGCTACGAGCAGTACTTC. Encoded protein: CASRSDIGVLGGYEQYF. The chain links TRBV5-1 to TRBJ2-7, with TRBD2 as a possible D gene (6 bases). This CDR3 contains 17 residues. Per the germline V gene, CDR1 is SGHRS and CDR2 is YFSETQ. Trimming removed 5 bases at V and 3 bases at J, with 24 bases between. Full variable domain (outside the CDR3, taken from reference TRBV5-1 and TRBJ2-7): KAGVTQTPRYLIKTRGQQVTLSCSPISGHRSVSWYQQTPGQGLQFLFEYFSETQRNKGNFPGRFSGRQFSNSRSEMNVSTLELGDSALYLCASRSDIGVLGGYEQYFGPGTRLTVT.

The chain's CDR3 is CASSQSVGGSGANVLTF. Written as DNA, the CDR3 is TGCGCCAGCAGCCAGAGTGTAGGCGGGTCCGGGGCCAACGTCCTGACTTTC. V is TRBV4-3 and J is TRBJ2-6; D may be TRBD2 (5 bases). V lost 3 bases, J lost 4 bases, and 16 bases lay in between. The CDR3 is made up of 17 amino acids. CDR1 and CDR2 (germline): LGHNA, YSLEER.

The chain employs TRBV11-1 and TRBJ2-7; D perhaps matches TRBD2 (6 bases). The CDR3 has 12 residues. CDR1 is SGHAT and CDR2 is FQDESV in the germline V gene (reference sequence). V gave up 5 bases and J gave up 6 bases, with 11 bases separating them. In DNA form, the CDR3 reads TGTGCCAGCAGCCCCTGGAGGGGCGAGCAGTACTTC. Translating gives CASSPWRGEQYF.

This clonotype showed up just a few times. The rearrangement uses TRBV14 and TRBJ2-2, with D perhaps matching TRBD1 (6 bases). Germline lookup yields CDR1 SGHDN and CDR2 FVKESK. The V and J ends lost 2 bases and 5 bases respectively, with 18 bases between them. This CDR3 contains 17 residues. This CDR3 reads CASSQPGHLWPTGELFF. CDR3 DNA sequence: TGTGCCAGCAGCCAACCGGGACACCTTTGGCCGACCGGGGAGCTGTTTTTT.

This clonotype was counted many times. The chain is built from TRBV28 and TRBJ2-7; possible D gene TRBD1, 5 bases. V dropped 7 bases and J dropped 0 bases, with 10 bases sitting between them. The CDR3 covers 13 residues. CDR1 and CDR2 from the germline V gene are MDHEN and SYDVKM. CDR3 amino acids: CASNNRYSYEQYF. The CDR3 DNA follows: TGTGCCAGCAACAACAGGTACTCCTACGAGCAGTACTTC.

At least ten counts were recorded for this clonotype. V is TRBV29-1 and J is TRBJ2-5, with 9 bases aligning to TRBD2. The germline CDR1 and CDR2 sequences are SQVTM and ANQGSEA. The CDR3 has 13 residues. The V gene end was trimmed by 7 bases and the J gene end by 4 bases; junction bases not matched to a gene: 7. The CDR3 DNA is TGCAGCGCTCCGGGACTAGCCTCAGAGACCCAGTACTTC. Translated, it gives CSAPGLASETQYF.

This chain uses TRBV28 with TRBJ2-7; the match to TRBD2 covers 10 bases. V lost 4 bases, J lost 3 bases, and 12 bases stayed unmatched. The germline CDR1 and CDR2 sequences are MDHEN and SYDVKM. This CDR3 contains 17 residues. The DNA of the CDR3 is TGTGCCAGCAGTTCCCACCTAGATGGACTAGCGGACTACGAGCAGTACTTC. Translation gives CASSSHLDGLADYEQYF.

This rearrangement joins TRBV4-3 to TRBJ2-3, with 8 bases identical to TRBD2. This CDR3 is 17 amino acids long. Per the germline V gene, CDR1 is LGHNA and CDR2 is YSLEER. Losses at the gene ends were 2 bases for V and 8 bases for J; bases not matched to a gene: 15. The CDR3 region is CASSQHSGDLIRGTQYF. CDR3 coding DNA: TGCGCCAGCAGCCAACATAGCGGGGACCTAATCAGGGGTACGCAGTATTTT.

There are many counts of this clonotype. The J gene is TRBJ1-1, the V gene TRBV7-9, with no clear D. This CDR3 has 14 amino acids. The V gene's germline CDR1 is SEHNR and CDR2 FQNEAQ (reference sequence). The ends were cut back, 5 bases at V and 7 bases at J, with 17 bases in the middle. The CDR3 region has the DNA TGTGCCAGCAGCCCCTCCCGGGGTCACGATGAAGCTTTCTTT. Amino acids: CASSPSRGHDEAFF.

The chain has TRBV6-2 or TRBV6-3 and TRBJ2-7, with TRBD2 matching over 7 bases. This CDR3 is 15 amino acids long. With V trimmed by 7 bases and J by 7 bases, 16 bases remained unmatched. Germline lookup yields CDR1 MNHEY and CDR2 SVGEGT. CDR3 nucleotide sequence: TGTGCCAGCATCGACGGGGGTAGCGGGCGTGGGGAGCAGTACTTC. Its protein product is CASIDGGSGRGEQYF.

Concerning this clonotype: This sequence may be a read error, since a much larger clone differs from it by one base. CDR3 DNA: TGTGCCAGCAGCTTTATTGACAGCTCCGTTACGGGGGTCAACGTCCTGACTTTC. Residues: CASSFIDSSVTGVNVLTF. V and J are TRBV13 and TRBJ2-6; possible D gene TRBD2, 6 bases. CDR1 PRHDT and CDR2 FYEKMQ come from the germline V gene (reference sequence). The CDR3 extends over 18 amino acids. The full variable domain, completed using reference TRBV13 and TRBJ2-6, is AAGVIQSPRHLIKEKRETATLKCYPIPRHDTVYWYQQGPGQDPQFLISFYEKMQSDKGSIPDRFSAQQFSDYHSELNMSSLELGDSALYFCASSFIDSSVTGVNVLTFGAGSRLTVL.

The count of this clonotype is one. Lacking the conserved final phenylalanine or tryptophan, this CDR3 likely reflects a read error. The V and J genes are TRBV4-3 and TRBJ1-1; no clear D. The CDR3 covers 14 residues. Germline V CDR1 and CDR2: LGHNA, YSLEER. V was shortened by 1 base and J by 4 bases, with 10 bases between the two germline ends. The CDR3 protein is CASSQGVAGTEAFL. DNA for the CDR3: TGCGCCAGCAGCCAAGGGGTGGCGGGCACTGAAGCTTTCCTT.

This clonotype was counted a single time. This sequence may be a read error, since a much larger clone differs from it by one base. In nucleotides, the CDR3 is TGTGCCAGCAGTGTAGCGGCAGGGGACTATGGCTACACCTTC. It is translated as CASSVAAGDYGYTF. The V and J genes are TRBV2 and TRBJ1-2; a weak D match, TRBD1 (6 bases). The V end lost 4 bases, the J end lost 3 bases, and 12 bases lay between the germline ends. The CDR3 sequence is 14 residues long. Germline loops: CDR1 SNHLY, CDR2 FYNNEI.

With regard to this clonotype: A single base separates this from a much larger clone, so it may be a read error. This chain joins TRBV3-1 and TRBJ1-5; D is unclear. The length of the CDR3 is 18 residues. In germline, CDR1 is LGHDT, CDR2 YNNKEL (reference sequence). In nucleotides, the CDR3 is TGTGCCAGCGGCCAAGATCGCCCAGATGGGTATAGCAATCAGCCCCAGCATTTT. This gives the protein CASGQDRPDGYSNQPQHF.

Comment on this clonotype: The conserved final phenylalanine or tryptophan is absent from the CDR3, which likely points to a read error. The chain combines TRBV11-2 with TRBJ2-4, with D tentatively TRBD1 (6 bases). Germline CDR1 reads SGHAT; CDR2 reads FQNNGV. The CDR3 length is 19 residues. Trimming stripped 5 bases from V and 0 bases from J, with 23 bases between. For the CDR3, the DNA is TGTGCCAGCAGCCGTACAGGGCGAGCGGTTTTATCAGCCAAAAACATTCAGTACCTC. It codes for CASSRTGRAVLSAKNIQYL.